The clone carrying this T cell receptor (beta chain) was recorded only once. The antigen is unknown. This entry belongs to a study of shared clonotypes between healthy human individuals. Study outcomes and limitations: Sequencing of the sorted subsets was shown by rarefaction to be incomplete despite large depth.

Each replicate PCR on the sorted subsets used roughly 210 ng DNA (about 30,000 T cell genomes). The method was immunoSEQ multiplex PCR; TCRdb's version includes in-frame clones alone and lacks a portion of them. Seen here are 2,500,000 or so clones, roughly 93% observed once, and the top ten hold 0.36%. Splitting the CD4+ cells yielded a CD45RA+ naive subset and a CD45RA-negative memory subset. The clonotype comes from a man younger than 30 in good health. Some clones in this sample may be carry-over from other donors' samples. The sequenced sample was naive CD4+ T cells from PBMCs. Stated subset: CD45RA+ positively selected.

The CDR3 nucleotides are TGTGCCAGCAGCTCAACACCGGGACTAGCGGGAGCCGGGGAGCTGTTTTTT. It specifies CASSSTPGLAGAGELFF. The chain uses TRBV11-2 and TRBJ2-2; 14 nucleotides match TRBD2. The CDR3 consists of 17 residues. V was clipped by 4 bases and J by 6 bases; unmatched bases: 7. CDR1 is SGHAT and CDR2 is FQNNGV in the germline V gene.